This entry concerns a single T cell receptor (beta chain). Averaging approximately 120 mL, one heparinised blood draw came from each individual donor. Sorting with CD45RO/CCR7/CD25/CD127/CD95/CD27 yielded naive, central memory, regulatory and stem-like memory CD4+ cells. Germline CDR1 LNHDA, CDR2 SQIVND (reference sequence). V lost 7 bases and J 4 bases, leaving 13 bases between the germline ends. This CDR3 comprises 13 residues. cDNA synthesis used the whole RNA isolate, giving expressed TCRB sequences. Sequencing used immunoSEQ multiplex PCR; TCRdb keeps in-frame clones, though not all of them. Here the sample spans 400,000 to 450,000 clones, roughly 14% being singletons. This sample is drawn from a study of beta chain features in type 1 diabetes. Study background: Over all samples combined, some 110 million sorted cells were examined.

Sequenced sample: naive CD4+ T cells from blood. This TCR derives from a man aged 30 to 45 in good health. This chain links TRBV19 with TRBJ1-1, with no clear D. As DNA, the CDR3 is TGTGCCAGTATTACTTGGGTTGGCACTGAAGCTTTCTTT. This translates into CASITWVGTEAFF.